This is a list of T cell receptor beta chains from one sample in a study of brain T cells in children with intractable seizures. Libraries were prepared by immunoSEQ multiplex PCR; TCRdb keeps only in-frame clonotypes and omits some of them. The data contain hundreds of thousands of clones, about 93% of them seen just once; the ten biggest clones take up 5% to 7%. The starting material was peripheral blood, obtained 4 to 6 months after surgery. Receptors originate from a boy younger than two with tuberous sclerosis and intractable seizures. The CDR3 runs from the conserved cysteine through the conserved F or W. Fields, in order: clone size, V gene, J gene, D gene, CDR3 protein, CDR3 DNA. D genes are given only for firm matches. Expanded clones get a size class; other rows say once, few or many, or leave the size out.

NA	TRBV9	TRBJ2-1	NA	CASSVSSGYSYNEQFF	TGTGCCAGCAGCGTAAGTTCCGGTTATTCCTACAATGAGCAGTTCTTC
NA	TRBV10-2	TRBJ2-3	TRBD2	CASSESTLPGLAGGSDTQYF	TGCGCCAGCAGTGAGTCGACCCTACCCGGACTAGCGGGAGGTTCAGATACGCAGTATTTT
NA	TRBV6-5	TRBJ2-7	TRBD2	CASSSGLALYEQYF	TGTGCCAGCAGTTCCGGACTAGCGTTATACGAGCAGTACTTC
once	TRBV19	TRBJ2-6	NA	CASSPGARGFLAGANVLTF	TGTGCCAGTAGTCCAGGGGCGCGGGGCTTTTTAGCTGGGGCCAACGTCCTGACTTTC
NA	TRBV11-3	TRBJ2-5	TRBD2	CASSFARVVGGRIGETQYF	TGTGCCAGCAGCTTCGCCCGGGTCGTCGGCGGGAGAATAGGAGAGACCCAGTACTTC
NA	TRBV11-3	TRBJ2-1	NA	CASSLGRINNEQFF	TGTGCCAGCAGCTTAGGACGGATAAACAATGAGCAGTTCTTC
NA	TRBV6-1	TRBJ2-3	NA	CASSEAGVRLDTQYF	TGTGCCAGCAGTGAAGCGGGAGTAAGGTTAGATACGCAGTATTTT
NA	TRBV30	TRBJ2-3	TRBD2	CAWSIGTSGSRDTQYF	TGTGCCTGGAGTATAGGGACTAGCGGGAGTCGGGATACGCAGTATTTT
NA	TRBV3-1/TRBV3-2	TRBJ1-5	NA	CASSQDRFGNQPQHF	TGTGCCAGCAGCCAAGACAGGTTCGGCAATCAGCCCCAGCATTTT
NA	TRBV3-1/TRBV3-2	TRBJ1-2	TRBD1	CASSQVDRGRDGYTF	TGTGCCAGCAGCCAAGTTGACAGGGGGCGAGATGGCTACACCTTC
NA	TRBV5-1	TRBJ1-1	NA	CASSMNTEAFF	TGCGCCAGCAGCATGAACACTGAAGCTTTCTTT
NA	TRBV3-1/TRBV3-2	TRBJ1-2	NA	CASSPGVGGPPNYGYTF	TGTGCCAGCAGCCCCGGCGTCGGGGGCCCCCCTAACTATGGCTACACCTTC
NA	TRBV9	TRBJ2-3	TRBD2	CASSVRSLAGSTDTQYF	TGTGCCAGCAGCGTAAGGAGTCTAGCGGGAAGCACAGATACGCAGTATTTT
NA	TRBV9	TRBJ1-2	TRBD1	CASSVDPTGGFNGYTF	TGTGCCAGCAGCGTAGACCCGACAGGGGGCTTCAATGGCTACACCTTC
NA	TRBV19	TRBJ2-5	TRBD2	CASRPNSGGEETQYF	TGTGCCAGTAGACCTAATAGCGGGGGGGAAGAGACCCAGTACTTC
NA	TRBV3-1/TRBV3-2	TRBJ1-1	NA	CASSQDGGTKAFF	TGTGCCAGCAGCCAAGATGGAGGGACGAAAGCTTTCTTT
NA	TRBV19	TRBJ1-1	NA	CASSLRGEEAFF	TGTGCCAGTAGCTTGCGAGGGGAGGAAGCTTTCTTT
NA	TRBV6-4	TRBJ2-1	NA	CASSAQTGGNEQFF	TGTGCCAGCAGTGCTCAGACCGGTGGGAATGAGCAGTTCTTC
NA	TRBV19	TRBJ2-5	NA	CASSIGEETQYF	TGTGCCAGTAGTATCGGGGAGGAGACCCAGTACTTC
NA	TRBV27	TRBJ1-6	NA	CASSPLNSPLHF	TGTGCCAGCAGTCCGTTGAATTCACCCCTCCACTTT
once	TRBV28	TRBJ2-6	NA	CASSLSPGLGGSGANVLTF	TGTGCCAGCAGTTTGTCCCCGGGCCTTGGGGGCTCTGGGGCCAACGTCCTGACTTTC
once	TRBV11-2	TRBJ1-4	TRBD1	CASSSFLGGLTNEKLFF	TGTGCCAGCAGCTCCTTTCTAGGGGGCTTGACTAATGAAAAACTGTTTTTT
NA	TRBV4-2	TRBJ2-1	TRBD2	CASSQLSGRAGYNEQFF	TGTGCCAGCAGCCAACTTAGCGGGAGGGCCGGGTACAATGAGCAGTTCTTC
NA	TRBV6-1	TRBJ2-7	NA	CASSDPYEQYF	TGTGCCAGCAGTGATCCCTACGAGCAGTACTTC
NA	TRBV27	TRBJ1-2	NA	CASSSFQGRDGYTF	TGTGCCAGCAGTTCGTTCCAGGGGCGAGATGGCTACACCTTC
NA	TRBV4-1	TRBJ2-4	NA	CASSQVGATNIQYF	TGCGCCAGCAGCCAAGTAGGGGCCACAAACATTCAGTACTTC
NA	TRBV30	TRBJ1-1	NA	CAWSVSVGAAEAFF	TGTGCCTGGAGTGTATCGGTAGGCGCGGCTGAAGCTTTCTTT
NA	TRBV19	TRBJ1-5	NA	CASKGVTGSDQPQHF	TGTGCCAGTAAAGGAGTAACAGGGTCCGATCAGCCCCAGCATTTT
NA	TRBV6-5	TRBJ2-7	NA	CASSPKASYEQYF	TGTGCCAGCAGCCCCAAAGCTTCCTACGAGCAGTACTTC
many	TRBV18	TRBJ2-7	TRBD1	CASSPRQGTYEQYF	TGTGCCAGCTCACCTCGACAGGGAACCTACGAGCAGTACTTC
NA	TRBV30	TRBJ1-6	TRBD1	CAWSRTGNKGSPLHF	TGTGCCTGGAGTCGGACAGGGAATAAGGGTTCACCCCTCCACTTT
NA	TRBV10-3	TRBJ1-2	NA	CAISEEGAEYGYTF	TGTGCCATCAGTGAAGAGGGCGCGGAGTATGGCTACACCTTC
NA	TRBV7-2	TRBJ2-5	NA	CASSLEGVWISNQETQYF	TGTGCCAGCAGCTTAGAGGGGGTTTGGATTAGTAATCAAGAGACCCAGTACTTC
NA	TRBV27	TRBJ1-2	TRBD1	CASRPSFGTGYGYTF	TGTGCCAGCAGACCGTCCTTCGGGACAGGCTATGGCTACACCTTC